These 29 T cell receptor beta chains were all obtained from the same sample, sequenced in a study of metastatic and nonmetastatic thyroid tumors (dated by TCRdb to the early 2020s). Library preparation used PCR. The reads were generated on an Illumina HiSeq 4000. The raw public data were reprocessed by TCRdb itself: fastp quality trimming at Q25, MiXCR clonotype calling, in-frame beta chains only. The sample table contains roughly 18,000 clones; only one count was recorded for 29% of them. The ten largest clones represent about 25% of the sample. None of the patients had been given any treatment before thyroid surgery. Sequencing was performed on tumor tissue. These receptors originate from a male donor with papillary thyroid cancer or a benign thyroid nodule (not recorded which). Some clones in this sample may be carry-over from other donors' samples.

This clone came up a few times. The chain's CDR3 is CAWSVLSSGRGNEQFF. The CDR3, as DNA: TGTGCCTGGAGTGTACTCTCGAGCGGGAGAGGAAATGAGCAGTTCTTC. J is TRBJ2-1 and V is TRBV30; TRBD2 aligns across 8 bases. J was trimmed by 7 bases and V by 0 bases; bases with no gene match: 11. This CDR3 comprises 16 residues. Germline V gene data show CDR1 as GTSNPN and CDR2 as SVGIG (reference sequence).

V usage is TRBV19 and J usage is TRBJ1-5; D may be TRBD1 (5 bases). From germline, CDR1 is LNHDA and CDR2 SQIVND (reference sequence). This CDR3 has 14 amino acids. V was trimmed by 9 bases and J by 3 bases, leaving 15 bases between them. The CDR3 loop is CASKGGVNNQPQHF. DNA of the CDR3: TGTGCCAGCAAGGGAGGGGTGAACAATCAGCCCCAGCATTTT.

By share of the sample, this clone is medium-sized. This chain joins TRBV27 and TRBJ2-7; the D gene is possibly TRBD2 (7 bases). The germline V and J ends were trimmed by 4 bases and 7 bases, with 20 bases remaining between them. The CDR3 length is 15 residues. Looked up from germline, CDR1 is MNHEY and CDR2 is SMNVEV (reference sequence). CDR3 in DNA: TGTGCCAGCAGTTCACCTCGGCGGGGGCTAATGGAGCAGTACTTC. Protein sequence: CASSSPRRGLMEQYF.

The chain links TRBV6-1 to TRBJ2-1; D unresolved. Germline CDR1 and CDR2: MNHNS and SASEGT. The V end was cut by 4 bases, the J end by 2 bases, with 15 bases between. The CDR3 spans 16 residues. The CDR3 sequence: CASSVSFRPPYNEQFF. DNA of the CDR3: TGTGCCAGCAGTGTTTCCTTTCGGCCCCCCTACAATGAGCAGTTCTTC.

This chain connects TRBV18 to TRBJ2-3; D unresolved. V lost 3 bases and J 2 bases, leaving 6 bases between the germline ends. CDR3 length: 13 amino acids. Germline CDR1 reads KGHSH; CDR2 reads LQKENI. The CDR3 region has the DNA TGTGCCAGCTCACCTGGGCTCACAGATACGCAGTATTTT. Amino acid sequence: CASSPGLTDTQYF. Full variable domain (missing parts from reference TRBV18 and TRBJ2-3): NAGVMQNPRHLVRRRGQEARLRCSPMKGHSHVYWYRQLPEEGLKFMVYLQKENIIDESGMPKERFSAEFPKEGPSILRIQQVVRGDSAAYFCASSPGLTDTQYFGPGTRLTVL.

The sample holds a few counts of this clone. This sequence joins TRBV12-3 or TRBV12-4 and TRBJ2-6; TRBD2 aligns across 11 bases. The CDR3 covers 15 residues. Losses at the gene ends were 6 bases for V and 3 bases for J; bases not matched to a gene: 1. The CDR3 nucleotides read TGTGCCAGCAGGCTAGCGGGAGGTGGGGCCAACGTCCTGACTTTC. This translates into CASRLAGGGANVLTF.

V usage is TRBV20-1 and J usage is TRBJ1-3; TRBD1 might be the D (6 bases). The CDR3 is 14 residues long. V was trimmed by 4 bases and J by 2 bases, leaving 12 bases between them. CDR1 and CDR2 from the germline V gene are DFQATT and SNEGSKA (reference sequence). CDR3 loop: CSANGAGAGNTIYF. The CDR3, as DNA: TGCAGTGCTAATGGGGCAGGGGCTGGAAACACCATATATTTT.

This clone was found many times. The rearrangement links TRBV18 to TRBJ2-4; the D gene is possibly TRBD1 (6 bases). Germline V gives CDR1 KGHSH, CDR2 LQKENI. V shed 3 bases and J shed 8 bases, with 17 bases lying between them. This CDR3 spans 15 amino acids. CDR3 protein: CASSPVGQGSHIQYF. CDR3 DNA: TGTGCCAGCTCACCCGTCGGGCAGGGGAGCCACATTCAGTACTTC.

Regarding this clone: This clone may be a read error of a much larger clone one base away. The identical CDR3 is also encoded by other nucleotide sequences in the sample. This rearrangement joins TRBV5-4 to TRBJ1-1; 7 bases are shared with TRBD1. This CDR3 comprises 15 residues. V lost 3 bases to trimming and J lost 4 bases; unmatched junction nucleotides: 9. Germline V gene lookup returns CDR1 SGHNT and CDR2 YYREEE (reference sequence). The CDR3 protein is CASSSRQGSGTEAFF. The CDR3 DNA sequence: TGTGCCAGCAGCTCCCGACAGGGCTCTGGCACTGAAGCTTTCTTT.

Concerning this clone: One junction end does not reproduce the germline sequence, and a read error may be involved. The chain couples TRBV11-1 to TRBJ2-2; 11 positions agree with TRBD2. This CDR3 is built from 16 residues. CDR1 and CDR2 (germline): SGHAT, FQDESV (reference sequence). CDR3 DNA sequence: TGTGCCAGCAGCTTGACTAGCGGGGTGAACACCGTGGAGCTGTTTTTT. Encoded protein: CASSLTSGVNTVELFF. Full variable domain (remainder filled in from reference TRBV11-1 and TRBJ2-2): EAEVAQSPRYKITEKSQAVAFWCDPISGHATLYWYRQILGQGPELLVQFQDESVVDDSQLPKDRFSAERLKGVDSTLKIQPAELGDSAMYLCASSLTSGVNTVELFFGEGSRLTVL.

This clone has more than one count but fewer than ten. This CDR3 reads CASSPAASGRYNEQFF. CDR3 sequence (DNA): TGTGCCAGCTCACCAGCGGCCAGCGGCCGATACAATGAGCAGTTCTTC. The J gene is TRBJ2-1, the V gene TRBV18, with D possibly TRBD2 on 5 matching bases. The CDR3 totals 16 residues. The germline V gene has CDR1 KGHSH and CDR2 LQKENI. The germline V and J ends were trimmed by 2 bases and 4 bases, with 15 bases remaining between them.

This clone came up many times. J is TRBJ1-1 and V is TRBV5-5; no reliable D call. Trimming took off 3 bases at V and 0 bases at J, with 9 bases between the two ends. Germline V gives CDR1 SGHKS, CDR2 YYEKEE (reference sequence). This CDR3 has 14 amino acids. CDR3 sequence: CASSWSGMNTEAFF. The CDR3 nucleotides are TGTGCCAGCAGCTGGTCGGGCATGAACACTGAAGCTTTCTTT.

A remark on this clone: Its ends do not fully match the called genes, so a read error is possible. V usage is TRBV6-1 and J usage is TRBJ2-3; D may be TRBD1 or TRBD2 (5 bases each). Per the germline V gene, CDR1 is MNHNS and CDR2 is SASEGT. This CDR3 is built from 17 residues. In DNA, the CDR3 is TGTGCCAGCAGGATAGCGATCGGGGCAGCAAGCACATATACTCAGTATTTT. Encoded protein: CASRIAIGAASTYTQYF.

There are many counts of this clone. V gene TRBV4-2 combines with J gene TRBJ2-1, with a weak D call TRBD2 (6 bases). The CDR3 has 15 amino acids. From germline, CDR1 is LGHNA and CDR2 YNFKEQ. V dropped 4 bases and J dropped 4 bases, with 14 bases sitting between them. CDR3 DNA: TGTGCCAGCAGCCGAGAGCGGGTCTATTACAATGAGCAGTTCTTC. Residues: CASSRERVYYNEQFF.

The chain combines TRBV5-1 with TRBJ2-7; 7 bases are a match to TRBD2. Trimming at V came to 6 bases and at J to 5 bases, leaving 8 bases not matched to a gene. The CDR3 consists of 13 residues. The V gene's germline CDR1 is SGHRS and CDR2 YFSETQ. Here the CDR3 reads CASNLGRDDEQYF. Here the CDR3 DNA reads TGCGCCAGCAACCTAGGGAGGGACGACGAGCAGTACTTC.

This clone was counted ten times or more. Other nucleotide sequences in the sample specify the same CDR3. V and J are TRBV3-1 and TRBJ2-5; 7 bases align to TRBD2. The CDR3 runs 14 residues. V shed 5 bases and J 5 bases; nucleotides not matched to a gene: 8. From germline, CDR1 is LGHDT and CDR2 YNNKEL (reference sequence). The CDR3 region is CASSFGLVGETQYF. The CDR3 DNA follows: TGTGCCAGCAGCTTCGGACTAGTGGGGGAGACCCAGTACTTC.

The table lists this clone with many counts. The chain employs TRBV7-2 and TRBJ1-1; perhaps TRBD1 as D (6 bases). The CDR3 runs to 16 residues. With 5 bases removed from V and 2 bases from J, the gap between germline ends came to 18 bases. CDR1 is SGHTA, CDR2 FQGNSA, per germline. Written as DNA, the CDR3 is TGTGCCAGCAGCCTACCCTTGTGGGGGGCTAACACTGAAGCTTTCTTT. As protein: CASSLPLWGANTEAFF.

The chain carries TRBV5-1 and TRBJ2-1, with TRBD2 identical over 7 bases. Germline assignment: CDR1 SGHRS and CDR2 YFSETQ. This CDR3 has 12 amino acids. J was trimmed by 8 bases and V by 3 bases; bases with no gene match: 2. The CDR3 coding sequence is TGCGCCAGCAGCTCGGGGGGATATGAGCAGTTCTTC. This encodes CASSSGGYEQFF.

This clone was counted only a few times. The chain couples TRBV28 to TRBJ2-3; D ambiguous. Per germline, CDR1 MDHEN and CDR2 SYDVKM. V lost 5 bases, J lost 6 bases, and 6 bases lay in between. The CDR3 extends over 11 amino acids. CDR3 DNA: TGTGCCAGCAGTCCCCAGGATACGCAGTATTTT. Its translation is CASSPQDTQYF.

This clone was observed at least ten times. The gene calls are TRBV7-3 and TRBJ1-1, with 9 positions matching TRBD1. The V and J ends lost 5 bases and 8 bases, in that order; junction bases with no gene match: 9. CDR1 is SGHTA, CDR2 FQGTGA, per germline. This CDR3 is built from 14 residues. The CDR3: CASSVTGGALEAFF. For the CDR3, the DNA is TGTGCCAGCAGCGTTACAGGGGGCGCCTTAGAAGCTTTCTTT.

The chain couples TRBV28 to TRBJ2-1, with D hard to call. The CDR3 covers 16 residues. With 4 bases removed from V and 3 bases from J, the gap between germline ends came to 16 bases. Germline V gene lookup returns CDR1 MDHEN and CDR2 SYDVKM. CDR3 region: CASSSASKRIYNEQFF. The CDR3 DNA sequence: TGTGCCAGCAGTTCGGCGAGTAAGCGAATCTACAATGAGCAGTTCTTC.

The CDR3 nucleotides read TGTGCCAGCAGGGGAGGGAGCTCCTACAATGAGCAGTTCTTC. Amino acid sequence: CASRGGSSYNEQFF. J is TRBJ2-1 and V is TRBV12-3 or TRBV12-4; TRBD2 aligns across 7 bases. The junction had 2 bases not matched to a gene; V was cut back by 6 bases and J by 0 bases. The CDR3 consists of 14 residues.

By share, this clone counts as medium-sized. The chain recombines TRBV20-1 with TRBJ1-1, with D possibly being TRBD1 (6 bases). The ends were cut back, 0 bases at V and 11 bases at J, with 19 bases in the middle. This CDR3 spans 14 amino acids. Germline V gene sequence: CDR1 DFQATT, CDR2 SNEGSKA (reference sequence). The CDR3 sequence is CSARDQGPLPGAFF. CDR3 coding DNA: TGCAGTGCTAGAGACCAGGGGCCCCTCCCTGGGGCTTTCTTT.

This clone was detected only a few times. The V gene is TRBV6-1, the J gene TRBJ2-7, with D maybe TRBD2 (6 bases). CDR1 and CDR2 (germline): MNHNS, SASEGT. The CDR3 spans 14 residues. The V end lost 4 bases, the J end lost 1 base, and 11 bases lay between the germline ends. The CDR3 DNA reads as TGTGCCAGCAGTGGACAAGGGACTTCCTACGAGCAGTACGTC. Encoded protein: CASSGQGTSYEQYV.

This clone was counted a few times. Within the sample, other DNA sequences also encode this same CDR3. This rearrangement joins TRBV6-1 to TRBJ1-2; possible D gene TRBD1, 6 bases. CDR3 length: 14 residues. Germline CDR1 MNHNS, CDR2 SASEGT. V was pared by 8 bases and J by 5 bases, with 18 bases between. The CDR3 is CASERTANGYGYTF. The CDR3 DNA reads TGTGCCAGCGAGAGGACAGCGAACGGATATGGCTACACCTTC.

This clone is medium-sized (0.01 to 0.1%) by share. The CDR3 nucleotides are TGCAGTGCTAGCAGGGGTTTCGGTGAAAAACTGTTTTTT. Translated: CSASRGFGEKLFF. The genes are TRBV20-1 and TRBJ1-4, with D possibly matching TRBD1 (6 bases). Germline-derived CDR1 and CDR2 are DFQATT and SNEGSKA (reference sequence). This CDR3 has 13 amino acids. Trimming shortened V by 3 bases and J by 7 bases, and 12 bases separated the two germline ends.

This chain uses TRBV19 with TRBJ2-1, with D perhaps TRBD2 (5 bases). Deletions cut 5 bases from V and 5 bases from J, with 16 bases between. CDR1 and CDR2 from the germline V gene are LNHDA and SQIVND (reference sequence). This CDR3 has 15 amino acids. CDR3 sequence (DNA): TGTGCCAGTAGTCCCCAAGAGGCGGGTAACAATGAGCAGTTCTTC. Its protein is CASSPQEAGNNEQFF.

The CDR3 here is CASVRGTEAFF. Written as DNA, the CDR3 is TGTGCCAGCGTCAGGGGGACTGAAGCTTTCTTT. The chain uses TRBV2 and TRBJ1-1; 7 nucleotides align to TRBD1. V lost 8 bases to trimming and J lost 5 bases; unmatched junction nucleotides: 2. The CDR3 runs 11 residues. Germline-derived CDR1 and CDR2 are SNHLY and FYNNEI. The variable domain in full, with the rest retrieved from reference TRBV2 and TRBJ1-1, is EPEVTQTPSHQVTQMGQEVILRCVPISNHLYFYWYRQILGQKVEFLVSFYNNEISEKSEIFDDQFSVERPDGSNFTLKIRSTKLEDSAMYFCASVRGTEAFFGQGTRLTVV.

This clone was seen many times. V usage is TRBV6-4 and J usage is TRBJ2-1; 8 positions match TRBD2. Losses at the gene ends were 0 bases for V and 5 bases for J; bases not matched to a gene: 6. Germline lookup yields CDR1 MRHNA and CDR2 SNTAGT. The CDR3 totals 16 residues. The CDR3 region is CASSDSVGGAHNEQFF. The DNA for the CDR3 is TGTGCCAGCAGTGACTCTGTCGGGGGGGCACACAATGAGCAGTTCTTC.